What follows is one T cell receptor (beta chain) and its context. The target antigen is unknown. The data were produced by immunoSEQ multiplex PCR, yet TCRdb's version contains in-frame clones alone and is incomplete. Here the sample spans 1.5 million to 2.5 million clones, about 95% being singletons. The naive CD8 fraction comprised CD45RO-negative cells positively selected for CCR7 and excluded terminally differentiated effector memory CD45RA+ cells. The entry originates in a study of shared clonotypes between healthy human individuals. General study findings and limits: Rarefaction showed that sequencing of sorted subsets was incomplete (despite large depth).

CDR1 is MNHNS and CDR2 is SASEGT in the germline V gene. Trimming took 1 base from V and 5 from J, leaving 8 bases between them. There are 14 residues in the CDR3. Sample: naive CD8+ T cells sorted from blood. This receptor was identified in a man aged 18 to 30 in good health. The chain joins TRBV6-1 to TRBJ2-2; D unclear. CDR3 loop: CASSEGFRTGELFF. CDR3 in DNA: TGTGCCAGCAGTGAAGGGTTTCGGACCGGGGAGCTGTTTTTT.